The rows below give T cell receptor beta chains drawn from one sample of a study of shared clonotypes between healthy human individuals. Assay: immunoSEQ multiplex PCR; the TCRdb copy retains only in-frame clones and omits some. In the table there are 700,000 or so clones, approximately 75% of which are singletons. Material for sequencing was memory CD4+ T cells sorted from blood. The source of these receptors is a woman younger than 45 in good health. Each CDR3 is given with its conserved first and last residue. Fields, in order: clone size, V gene, CDR3 length, J gene, D gene, CDR3 protein, CDR3 DNA. A D gene is named only where the DNA matches it firmly. Rows give clone size only sometimes, using once, few, many, or a class for an expanded clone.

>-|TRBV7-9|16|TRBJ1-5|TRBD1
CASSSTGTGALKPQHF
TGTGCCAGCAGCTCAACCGGGACAGGGGCGTTGAAGCCCCAGCATTTT
>-|TRBV2|17|TRBJ2-5|-
CASSEGGRVGPQETQYF
TGTGCCAGCAGTGAGGGGGGCAGGGTTGGGCCCCAAGAGACCCAGTACTTC
>-|TRBV5-4|15|TRBJ2-5|-
CASSLAGRGRETQYF
TGTGCCAGCAGCCTCGCGGGGCGAGGGCGTGAGACCCAGTACTTC
>-|TRBV15|15|TRBJ2-7|-
CATSRELTDPYEQYF
TGTGCCACCAGCAGGGAACTGACAGATCCCTACGAGCAGTACTTC
>-|TRBV6-6|15|TRBJ2-7|-
CATHPSSGLGYEQYF
TGTGCCACCCACCCTTCCAGCGGACTGGGCTACGAGCAGTACTTC
>-|TRBV5-1|14|TRBJ2-1|-
CASSLEYGFNEQFF
TGCGCCAGCAGCTTGGAGTACGGGTTCAATGAGCAGTTCTTC
>-|TRBV7-9|13|TRBJ2-7|TRBD2
CASSLAAGDEQYF
TGTGCCAGCAGCTTAGCGGCGGGAGACGAGCAGTACTTC
>-|TRBV5-1|16|TRBJ1-3|TRBD1
CASSFGDRGSGNTIYF
TGCGCCAGCAGCTTCGGGGACAGGGGCTCTGGAAACACCATATATTTT
>-|TRBV6-5|14|TRBJ2-1|TRBD2
CASTGTSGRNEQFF
TGTGCCAGCACCGGGACTAGCGGGAGAAATGAGCAGTTCTTC
>few|TRBV4-2|12|TRBJ2-1|-
CASSLRVDEQFF
TGTGCCAGCAGCCTCCGAGTCGATGAGCAGTTCTTC
>once|TRBV27|15|TRBJ2-2|-
CASSLLSLATGELFF
TGTGCCAGCAGTTTATTGTCTCTAGCGACCGGGGAGCTGTTTTTT
>few|TRBV28|12|TRBJ1-2|-
CASSRPNYGYTF
TGTGCCAGCAGTCGGCCGAACTATGGCTACACCTTC
>-|TRBV6-4|13|TRBJ1-1|-
CASSAKINTEAFF
TGTGCCAGCAGTGCCAAGATTAACACTGAAGCTTTCTTT
>few|TRBV28|13|TRBJ2-5|-
CASSLGSQETQYF
TGTGCCAGCAGTTTAGGCAGCCAAGAGACCCAGTACTTC
>-|TRBV7-9|15|TRBJ2-1|TRBD2
CASSSGGSAYNEQFF
TGTGCCAGCAGCTCCGGGGGGAGCGCATACAATGAGCAGTTCTTC
>few|TRBV28|15|TRBJ1-2|-
CASSLAGLFHYGYTF
TGTGCCAGCAGTCTCGCTGGCCTATTTCACTATGGCTACACCTTC
>-|TRBV19|15|TRBJ2-2|-
CASSNGLDLTGELFF
TGTGCCAGTAGTAATGGGCTGGACCTCACCGGGGAGCTGTTTTTT
>-|TRBV7-6|15|TRBJ2-7|-
CASSLAVDSSYEQYF
TGTGCCAGCAGCTTAGCGGTGGACAGCTCCTACGAGCAGTACTTC
>few|TRBV2|14|TRBJ2-3|-
CAWGERITTDTQYF
TGTGCCTGGGGGGAGCGGATAACCACAGATACGCAGTATTTT
>-|TRBV6-5|15|TRBJ1-5|-
CASSKGGVSNQPQHF
TGTGCCAGCAGTAAGGGGGGGGTTAGCAATCAGCCCCAGCATTTT
>-|TRBV7-9|16|TRBJ2-1|TRBD1
CASSSVDRVSYNEQFF
TGTGCCAGCAGCTCAGTGGACAGGGTCTCCTACAATGAGCAGTTCTTC
>few|TRBV30|14|TRBJ2-7|-
CAYLPGSSRSEQYF
TGTGCCTATTTGCCAGGGAGCAGTCGGTCCGAGCAGTACTTC
>-|TRBV7-3|19|TRBJ2-2|TRBD2
CASSLMGSSGRAIPGELFF
TGTGCCAGCAGCTTAATGGGTTCTAGCGGGAGGGCCATTCCCGGGGAGCTGTTTTTT
>-|TRBV6-5|13|TRBJ2-3|-
CASSEPSTDTQYF
TGTGCCAGCAGTGAGCCTAGCACAGATACGCAGTATTTT
>-|TRBV2|13|TRBJ2-1|-
CASSDPLAREQFF
TGTGCCAGCAGTGATCCGCTAGCTCGTGAGCAGTTCTTC
>-|TRBV4-1|16|TRBJ2-3|-
CASSQDPSGSTDTQYF
TGCGCCAGCAGCCAAGACCCCAGCGGAAGCACAGATACGCAGTATTTT
>-|TRBV7-2|14|TRBJ1-2|-
CASISGPSNYGYTF
TGTGCCAGCATATCAGGACCTTCAAACTATGGCTACACCTTC
>-|TRBV7-2|14|TRBJ2-3|TRBD2
CASAIAGSTDTQYF
TGTGCCAGCGCCATAGCGGGCAGCACAGATACGCAGTATTTT
>-|TRBV7-2|16|TRBJ2-1|-
CASSLSAVGLGNEQFF
TGTGCCAGCAGCCTTTCCGCGGTCGGGCTTGGGAATGAGCAGTTCTTC
>few|TRBV6-1|17|TRBJ2-1|TRBD2
CASSEARTSGSYNEQFF
TGTGCCAGCAGTGAAGCGCGGACTAGCGGGAGCTACAATGAGCAGTTCTTC
>-|TRBV6-1|16|TRBJ2-5|-
CASSEVAGSSLETQYF
TGTGCCAGCAGTGAAGTGGCGGGATCTTCTTTGGAGACCCAGTACTTC
>-|TRBV2|16|TRBJ1-5|-
CASTRDRGRGNQPQHF
TGTGCCAGCACGAGGGATCGGGGGCGAGGCAATCAGCCCCAGCATTTT
>-|TRBV5-1|16|TRBJ1-3|-
CASSLALTDFGNTIYF
TGCGCCAGCAGCTTGGCCCTAACAGATTTTGGAAACACCATATATTTT
>few|TRBV25-1|17|TRBJ1-1|TRBD1
CASEGPGGLTSNTEAFF
TGTGCCAGCGAAGGGCCAGGGGGCCTTACCTCCAACACTGAAGCTTTCTTT
>-|TRBV19|14|TRBJ2-7|TRBD2
CASSTSGRRYEQYF
TGTGCCAGTAGTACTAGCGGGAGAAGGTACGAGCAGTACTTC
>-|TRBV7-8|15|TRBJ1-5|TRBD1
CASSYGTGQNQPQHF
TGTGCCAGCAGCTATGGGACAGGTCAGAATCAGCCCCAGCATTTT
>-|TRBV7-9|15|TRBJ2-1|-
CASSLQGVGDNEQFF
TGTGCCAGCAGCTTACAAGGGGTGGGGGACAATGAGCAGTTCTTC
>-|TRBV6-1|15|TRBJ2-7|-
CASTLGSTRAYEQYF
TGTGCCAGCACCCTAGGTTCCACCCGGGCCTACGAGCAGTACTTC
>-|TRBV29-1|11|TRBJ1-5|-
CSVEWHQPQHF
TGCAGCGTTGAATGGCATCAGCCCCAGCATTTT
>-|TRBV11-3|13|TRBJ1-1|-
CASSLGNGNQAFF
TGTGCCAGCAGCTTAGGGAACGGGAACCAAGCTTTCTTT
>once|TRBV5-1|15|TRBJ2-2|TRBD2
CASSSGGGRTGELFF
TGCGCCAGCAGCTCTGGCGGGGGTAGAACCGGGGAGCTGTTTTTT
>few|TRBV25-1|15|TRBJ2-7|TRBD2
CASSSTTSGTYEQYF
TGTGCCAGCAGTTCAACGACTAGCGGCACCTACGAGCAGTACTTC
>-|TRBV5-1|16|TRBJ2-5|TRBD1
CASSLGAQGAQETQYF
TGCGCCAGCAGCTTGGGGGCCCAGGGGGCACAAGAGACCCAGTACTTC
>-|TRBV19|17|TRBJ1-1|TRBD1
CASSTPIAGGAHTEAFF
TGTGCCAGTAGTACCCCTATAGCAGGGGGCGCCCACACTGAAGCTTTCTTT
>-|TRBV6-6|11|TRBJ1-1|-
CASSYSNEAFF
TGTGCCAGCAGTTACTCGAATGAAGCTTTCTTT
>-|TRBV5-1|15|TRBJ2-2|-
CASSAQGSNTGELFF
TGCGCCAGCAGCGCCCAGGGGTCCAACACCGGGGAGCTGTTTTTT
>-|TRBV10-1|13|TRBJ2-7|-
CASSDLRGNEQYF
TGCGCCAGCAGTGACCTGCGAGGGAACGAGCAGTACTTC